The 27 T cell receptor beta chains below come from one sample, sequenced in a study of breast tumors, draining lymph nodes, adjacent tissues (dated by TCRdb to the mid-2010s). Libraries came from multiplex PCR. Sequencing relied on an Illumina HiSeq 2000. Using fastp at Q25 and MiXCR, TCRdb reprocessed the public reads and kept productive beta chains. A single entry per CDR3 protein holds the most common genes and DNA from its merged rows. A total of 50,000 to 65,000 distinct CDR3 sequences appear in this sample, approximately 45% of them only once. The ten largest clonotypes hold about 10% of the sample. Sequenced: breast tumor tissue. These receptors originate from a female donor with breast cancer. Some clones in this sample may be carry-over from other donors' samples.

This clonotype came up many times. The V and J genes are TRBV29-1 and TRBJ2-1; unclear D gene. Germline assignment: CDR1 SQVTM and CDR2 ANQGSEA. Trimming cost V 2 bases and J 10 bases, with 12 bases left between them. The CDR3 contains 12 residues. The CDR3 is CSVELLGREQFF. CDR3 coding DNA: TGCAGCGTTGAATTGCTAGGGCGCGAGCAGTTCTTC.

At least ten counts were recorded for this clonotype. The V call is TRBV20-1, the J call TRBJ1-3, with D uncertain. Germline V gene lookup returns CDR1 DFQATT and CDR2 SNEGSKA (reference sequence). This CDR3 contains 15 residues. The germline V and J ends were trimmed by 2 bases and 4 bases, with 15 bases remaining between them. The CDR3, as DNA: TGCAGTGCTAGATTATCGCGGGGAACGGGAAACACCATATATTTT. The encoded protein is CSARLSRGTGNTIYF.

In regard to this clonotype: The DNA is left out, because the CDR3 cannot be placed on it with certainty; the CDR3 is given as TCRdb lists it. This chain joins TRBV7-9 and TRBJ2-1; TRBD1 is the table's D call and was not checked against the DNA. The length of the CDR3 is 21 amino acids, counting both ends. Germline V gene data show CDR1 as SEHNR and CDR2 as FQNEAQ (reference sequence). The CDR3 loop reads CASSFYICSATSGEGINEQFF.

This clonotype has at least ten counts. The chain combines TRBV6-4 with TRBJ2-3, with D possibly TRBD2 on 5 matching bases. The V gene lost 0 bases and the J gene lost 0 bases, with 7 bases spanning the gap. The CDR3 sequence is 15 residues long. The germline V gene encodes CDR1 MRHNA and CDR2 SNTAGT. The chain's CDR3 is CASSDSAGSTDTQYF. The CDR3 DNA reads TGTGCCAGCAGTGACTCTGCGGGCAGCACAGATACGCAGTATTTT.

In its sample, this clonotype was seen many times. The CDR3 nucleotides are TGCAGTGCTAGAGAACCGGGACAGGGTTACGAGCAGTACTTC. Amino acids: CSAREPGQGYEQYF. The chain recombines TRBV20-1 with TRBJ2-7; 9 bases agree with TRBD1. J gave up 4 bases and V 0 bases, and 4 bases lay outside the gene matches. The CDR3 has 14 amino acids. Germline V gene sequence: CDR1 DFQATT, CDR2 SNEGSKA (reference sequence).

Note on this clonotype: A read error may produce the germline difference seen at one junction end. This rearrangement joins TRBV6-5 to TRBJ1-5; the D is unclear. The germline gives CDR1 MNHEY, CDR2 SVGAGI. The CDR3 consists of 18 residues. CDR3 nucleotides: TGTGCCAGCAGTCAAGCGCTGAAAGGGAGCAATAGCGATCAGCCCCAGCATTTT. It specifies CASSQALKGSNSDQPQHF.

This clonotype was found many times. The V and J genes are TRBV12-3 or TRBV12-4 and TRBJ2-3; 7 positions agree with TRBD1. The length of the CDR3 is 13 residues. Trimming removed 3 bases from V and 7 bases from J; junction bases left unmatched: 4. The CDR3 sequence is CASSFQQGNTQYF. CDR3 bases: TGTGCCAGCAGTTTCCAACAGGGGAATACGCAGTATTTT.

This clonotype is labeled as medium-sized. This chain connects TRBV7-9 to TRBJ1-6; D uncertain. Trimming cost V 1 base and J 7 bases, with 2 bases left between them. This CDR3 spans 12 amino acids. Germline CDR1 SEHNR, CDR2 FQNEAQ (reference sequence). The CDR3 coding sequence is TGTGCCAGCAGCTTAGTAAATTCACCCCTCCACTTT. Translation: CASSLVNSPLHF.

This clonotype occurred many times. The chain recombines TRBV5-8 with TRBJ2-1, with D perhaps TRBD2 (6 bases). This CDR3 comprises 15 residues. CDR1 and CDR2 from the germline V gene are SGHTS and YDEGEE. V shed 5 bases and J shed 1 base, with 13 bases lying between them. CDR3 nucleotides: TGTGCCAGCAGACAGGCGGGAATTTCCTACAATGAGCAGTTCTTC. Protein: CASRQAGISYNEQFF. The variable domain in full, completed from reference TRBV5-8 and TRBJ2-1, reads EAGVTQSPTHLIKTRGQQATLRCSPISGHTSVYWYQQALGLGLQFLLWYDEGEERNRGNFPPRFSGRQFPNYSSELNVNALELEDSALYLCASRQAGISYNEQFFGPGTRLTVL.

V and J are TRBV6-5 and TRBJ2-2; D unresolved. CDR1 is MNHEY and CDR2 is SVGAGI in the germline V gene. The CDR3 is 15 residues long. V shed 2 bases and J shed 5 bases, with 12 bases lying between them. The CDR3 DNA is TGTGCCAGCAGTTACGCCCCGATCGGGACCGGGGAGCTGTTTTTT. Protein sequence: CASSYAPIGTGELFF.

The chain uses TRBV2 and TRBJ2-1; a possible D gene is TRBD2 (6 bases). Germline V lookup: CDR1 SNHLY, CDR2 FYNNEI. V was cut by 2 bases and J by 5 bases, with 13 bases left in between. The length of the CDR3 is 15 residues. CDR3 residues: CASSELSEGDNEQFF. The CDR3 coding sequence is TGTGCCAGCAGTGAACTATCGGAGGGAGACAATGAGCAGTTCTTC.

This clonotype has a count of ten or more. The chain links TRBV5-1 to TRBJ2-2; the D is unclear. The germline gives CDR1 SGHRS, CDR2 YFSETQ. V gave up 0 bases and J gave up 6 bases, with 12 bases separating them. The length of the CDR3 is 15 residues. The CDR3 nucleotides read TGCGCCAGCAGCTTGGTAGAGCTGGGGTCCGGGGAGCTGTTTTTT. Its translation is CASSLVELGSGELFF. The variable domain in full, completed from reference TRBV5-1 and TRBJ2-2, reads KAGVTQTPRYLIKTRGQQVTLSCSPISGHRSVSWYQQTPGQGLQFLFEYFSETQRNKGNFPGRFSGRQFSNSRSEMNVSTLELGDSALYLCASSLVELGSGELFFGEGSRLTVL.

Many counts were recorded for this clonotype. The genes are TRBV27 and TRBJ1-2; D gene unclear. The germline V and J ends were trimmed by 8 bases and 2 bases, with 15 bases remaining between them. The CDR3 length is 14 residues. CDR1 MNHEY and CDR2 SMNVEV come from the germline V gene (reference sequence). The CDR3 spells CASALRDTNYGYTF. The DNA of the CDR3 is TGTGCCAGCGCTTTGCGGGATACGAACTATGGCTACACCTTC.

This clonotype was observed a few times. The chain uses TRBV6-2 or TRBV6-3 and TRBJ2-7, with TRBD2 as a possible D gene (7 bases). The ends were cut back, 5 bases at V and 1 base at J, with 21 bases in the middle. The CDR3 covers 17 residues. CDR1 MNHEY and CDR2 SVGEGT come from the germline V gene. The CDR3 DNA reads TGTGCCAGCAGTCACGACCTTTACGGGGGGCAATCCTACGAGCAGTACTTC. Its translation: CASSHDLYGGQSYEQYF.

At least ten counts were recorded for this clonotype. The V gene is TRBV2, the J gene TRBJ2-2, with D possibly being TRBD1 (5 bases). Germline V gene sequence: CDR1 SNHLY, CDR2 FYNNEI. The CDR3 has 16 residues. The V and J ends lost 4 bases and 4 bases respectively, with 16 bases between them. The CDR3 DNA follows: TGTGCCAGCAGTGGTCAAGGGGATCCTAGCACCGGGGAGCTGTTTTTT. Its translation is CASSGQGDPSTGELFF.

In its sample, this clonotype was seen many times. The genes are TRBV5-1 and TRBJ2-5, with D hard to call. The CDR3 has 14 residues. Germline loops: CDR1 SGHRS, CDR2 YFSETQ. V was cut by 4 bases and J by 4 bases, with 14 bases left in between. The CDR3 loop reads CASSHRASIETQYF. CDR3 coding DNA: TGCGCCAGCAGCCACCGGGCTTCAATAGAGACCCAGTACTTC.

This clonotype was picked up many times. V usage is TRBV19 and J usage is TRBJ1-5; possibly TRBD1 for D (5 bases). The CDR3 has 16 residues. The ends were cut back, 7 bases at V and 1 base at J, with 17 bases in the middle. In germline, CDR1 is LNHDA, CDR2 SQIVND (reference sequence). The CDR3: CASKQGGVDSNQPQHF. The CDR3 region has the DNA TGTGCCAGTAAGCAGGGAGGGGTGGACAGCAATCAGCCCCAGCATTTT.

As regards this clonotype: Being one base from a much bigger clone, this may be a read error. The chain is built from TRBV7-2 and TRBJ2-4; either TRBD1 or TRBD2 may fit D (6 bases each). Germline CDR1 reads SGHTA; CDR2 reads FQGNSA. The CDR3 is 17 residues long. The CDR3 here is CASSLSGANLAKNLQYF. For the CDR3, the DNA is TGTGCCAGCAGCTTATCGGGGGCGAACCTAGCCAAAAACCTTCAGTACTTC.

The rearrangement uses TRBV10-3 and TRBJ2-1; 7 positions agree with TRBD2. Per germline, CDR1 ENHRY and CDR2 SYGVKD. The CDR3 contains 15 residues. J gave up 8 bases and V 3 bases, and 10 bases lay outside the gene matches. The CDR3 sequence: CAISDGGGAGHEQFF. The DNA for the CDR3 is TGTGCCATCAGTGATGGCGGGGGAGCTGGCCATGAGCAGTTCTTC.

The chain is built from TRBV28 and TRBJ2-7, with D perhaps assigned TRBD1 or TRBD2 (5 bases each). Germline V gives CDR1 MDHEN, CDR2 SYDVKM. Trimming removed 8 bases from V and 4 bases from J, with 21 bases in between. The CDR3 loop spans 15 amino acids. DNA for the CDR3: TGTGCCAGCCGACCCTCCGGGACCCGAACGTACGAGCAGTACTTC. Translated, it gives CASRPSGTRTYEQYF.

This clonotype was detected ten times or more. The chain carries TRBV20-1 and TRBJ1-1; a possible D gene is TRBD1 (5 bases). Germline loops: CDR1 DFQATT, CDR2 SNEGSKA (reference sequence). Trimming took 4 bases from V and 4 from J, leaving 16 bases between them. The CDR3 covers 14 residues. The CDR3 DNA reads as TGCAGTGCTACGACGCGGGACGTACGCACTGAAGCTTTCTTT. Translating it yields CSATTRDVRTEAFF.

There are many counts of this clonotype. The rearrangement joins TRBV4-3 to TRBJ1-1, with TRBD1 identical over 7 bases. The CDR3 extends over 14 amino acids. The V and J ends lost 2 bases and 4 bases, in that order; junction bases with no gene match: 4. Germline values: CDR1 LGHNA, CDR2 YSLEER. The CDR3 protein is CASSQNRGITEAFF. The CDR3 region has the DNA TGCGCCAGCAGCCAAAACAGGGGTATCACTGAAGCTTTCTTT.

This clonotype occurred a few times. This may be a read error, as it is one base from a much larger clone. The chain employs TRBV20-1 and TRBJ2-1, with 8 bases fitting TRBD1. Germline V gene lookup returns CDR1 DFQATT and CDR2 SNEGSKA (reference sequence). V dropped 5 bases and J dropped 6; count of bases not matched to a gene: 12. The CDR3 totals 15 residues. CDR3: CSAPPQGASGNEQFF. The CDR3 DNA follows: TGCAGTGCTCCACCTCAGGGGGCATCCGGCAATGAGCAGTTCTTC.

To note about this clonotype: This may arise from a read error, as a much more abundant clone is one base away. The rearrangement uses TRBV6-2 or TRBV6-3 and TRBJ1-5, with D uncertain. CDR1 MNHEY and CDR2 SVGEGT come from the germline V gene. The CDR3 has 14 residues. This CDR3 is CASSIPNSNRPQHF. In nucleotides, the CDR3 is TGTGCCAGCAGTATCCCCAATAGCAATCGGCCCCAGCATTTT.

Ten or more counts support this clonotype. The CDR3 loop reads CASTLAGGYNEQFF. CDR3 bases: TGTGCCAGCACCCTAGCGGGAGGTTACAATGAGCAGTTCTTC. This chain links TRBV12-3 or TRBV12-4 with TRBJ2-1; 11 nucleotides line up with TRBD2. The CDR3 has 14 residues. V lost 7 bases, J lost 4 bases, and 3 bases stayed unmatched.

This clonotype was seen at least ten times. V is TRBV7-8 and J is TRBJ1-5; 7 nucleotides line up with TRBD1. Germline V lookup: CDR1 SGHVS, CDR2 FQNEAQ. V lost 5 bases, J lost 7 bases, and 11 bases stayed unmatched. The CDR3 loop spans 15 amino acids. CDR3 in DNA: TGTGCCAGCAGCAAGAGCGGACAGGTCGGACAGCCCCAGCATTTT. Encoded protein: CASSKSGQVGQPQHF.

The V call is TRBV7-9, the J call TRBJ2-5; D possibly corresponds to TRBD2 (6 bases). CDR3 size: 20 residues. Trimming stripped 2 bases from V and 5 bases from J, with 30 bases between. Germline CDR1 and CDR2: SEHNR and FQNEAQ (reference sequence). The CDR3 region is CASSLYAGRNTGDSWETQYF. The CDR3 DNA sequence: TGTGCCAGCAGCTTATATGCGGGGCGGAACACCGGGGACTCTTGGGAGACCCAGTACTTC.